The next 27 T cell receptor beta chains were all read from a single sample in a study of shared clonotypes between healthy human individuals. Sequenced by immunoSEQ multiplex PCR; TCRdb stores in-frame clones only, minus some. The sample holds 2 million to 3 million clones, around nine tenths seen once. The sequencing input was naive CD4+ T cells sorted from blood. Specified subset: CD45RA+ positively selected. These receptor sequences come from a man between 18 and 29 years old in good health.

The V call is TRBV30, the J call TRBJ1-6, with unresolved D. V dropped 3 bases and J dropped 9 bases, with 15 bases sitting between them. Germline V CDR1 and CDR2: GTSNPN, SVGIG (reference sequence). There are 14 residues in the CDR3. Here the CDR3 DNA reads TGTGCCTGGAGGGTGGGGTCGTCCACTTCACCCCTCCACTTT. This gives the protein CAWRVGSSTSPLHF.

This chain links TRBV27 with TRBJ1-6; D not resolved. From germline, CDR1 is MNHEY and CDR2 SMNVEV (reference sequence). The CDR3 totals 15 residues. Deletions cut 3 bases from V and 9 bases from J, with 15 bases between. The CDR3 sequence: CASSFGSGLSSPLHF. The CDR3 bases are TGTGCCAGCAGTTTTGGGTCTGGGTTGAGTTCACCCCTCCACTTT.

The gene calls are TRBV28 and TRBJ2-3; TRBD2 agrees at 7 bases. Germline trimming cut 6 bases from V and 3 bases from J; bases unmatched to any gene: 6. In germline, CDR1 is MDHEN, CDR2 SYDVKM. The CDR3 has 14 amino acids. CDR3 loop: CASRRGGTTDTQYF. Written as DNA, the CDR3 is TGTGCCAGCAGGCGGGGAGGGACGACAGATACGCAGTATTTT.

The J gene is TRBJ2-1, the V gene TRBV30; TRBD1 matches at 7 bases. Germline values: CDR1 GTSNPN, CDR2 SVGIG (reference sequence). V lost 5 bases and J lost 15; bases outside the gene matches: 16. The CDR3 loop spans 13 amino acids. The CDR3: CAWSDRWTGRAFF. CDR3 coding DNA: TGTGCCTGGTCGGATCGTTGGACAGGTCGGGCGTTCTTC.

This chain uses TRBV30 with TRBJ2-3; 14 positions agree with TRBD2. The CDR3 has 20 residues. V lost 1 base, J lost 2 bases, and 14 bases stayed unmatched. Per the germline V gene, CDR1 is GTSNPN and CDR2 is SVGIG (reference sequence). The CDR3 sequence: CAWSDGLAGGLLSITDTQYF. The CDR3, as DNA: TGTGCCTGGAGTGATGGACTAGCGGGAGGTCTCTTATCAATCACAGATACGCAGTATTTT.

The chain couples TRBV9 to TRBJ2-2, with D uncertain. V lost 10 bases and J 1 base, leaving 11 bases between the germline ends. CDR3 size: 13 residues. CDR1 is SGDLS and CDR2 is YYNGEE in the germline V gene. The CDR3 DNA follows: TGTGCCTCCTCGGGTCGGAACACCGGGGAGCTGTTTTTT. This sequence encodes CASSGRNTGELFF.

The genes are TRBV5-1 and TRBJ2-6, with D perhaps matching TRBD1 (5 bases). Trimming stripped 4 bases from V and 3 bases from J, with 8 bases between. The germline V gene encodes CDR1 SGHRS and CDR2 YFSETQ. The CDR3 is 14 amino acids. CDR3 in amino acids: CASSPQGGANVLTF. CDR3 nucleotides: TGCGCCAGCAGCCCCCAGGGTGGGGCCAACGTCCTGACTTTC.

DNA for the CDR3: TGTGCCAGCAGCCAATCGGGCACCTCAGCGGACACCATATATTTT. Translating it yields CASSQSGTSADTIYF. The chain couples TRBV7-2 to TRBJ1-3; no definite D call. Trimming shortened V by 5 bases and J by 8 bases, and 19 bases separated the two germline ends. CDR1 SGHTA and CDR2 FQGNSA come from the germline V gene. The CDR3 contains 15 residues.

Remarks on this clone: This same CDR3 is encoded by further DNA sequences in the sample. The chain employs TRBV9 and TRBJ2-5; D remains unclear. Germline V gene lookup returns CDR1 SGDLS and CDR2 YYNGEE. V shed 0 bases and J shed 1 base, with 4 bases lying between them. This CDR3 has 13 amino acids. The CDR3 sequence is CASSVGLQETQYF. Written as DNA, the CDR3 is TGTGCCAGCAGCGTAGGGCTCCAAGAGACCCAGTACTTC. The variable domain in full, with the rest retrieved from reference TRBV9 and TRBJ2-5, is DSGVTQTPKHLITATGQRVTLRCSPRSGDLSVYWYQQSLDQGLQFLIQYYNGEERAKGNILERFSAQQFPDLHSELNLSSLELGDSALYFCASSVGLQETQYFGPGTRLLVL.

The chain carries TRBV6-5 and TRBJ2-4, with D unresolved. Germline CDR1 MNHEY, CDR2 SVGAGI. The CDR3 is made up of 13 amino acids. V was cut by 7 bases and J by 0 bases, with 7 bases left in between. The CDR3 region is CASTNRAKNIQYF. The CDR3 DNA reads as TGTGCCAGCACCAATCGAGCCAAAAACATTCAGTACTTC.

V usage is TRBV10-1 and J usage is TRBJ2-5; D is possibly TRBD1 or TRBD2 (5 bases each). The germline CDR1 and CDR2 sequences are WNHNN and SYGVQD (reference sequence). CDR3 length equals 13 residues. V was clipped by 6 bases and J by 5 bases, with 13 bases between them. The chain's CDR3 is CASSRGTYETQYF. For the CDR3, the DNA is TGCGCCAGCAGCCGAGGGACGTATGAGACCCAGTACTTC.

The rearrangement joins TRBV5-3 to TRBJ1-5, with D maybe TRBD1 (5 bases). TRBV5-3 is known as an ORF, though its function is uncertain. Between the trimmed V and J ends, which lost 10 bases and 2 bases, there was a span of 10 bases. The CDR3 loop spans 12 amino acids. The CDR3 nucleotides are TGTGCCGGGGGATTAGGCAATCAGCCCCAGCATTTT. As protein: CAGGLGNQPQHF.

The J gene is TRBJ1-5, the V gene TRBV6-1; a possible D gene is TRBD1 (6 bases). V was cut by 4 bases and J by 1 base, with 11 bases left in between. The germline V gene has CDR1 MNHNS and CDR2 SASEGT. The CDR3 sequence is 15 residues long. The DNA of the CDR3 is TGTGCCAGCAGTGGTGGGGGCCGGAGCAATCAGCCCCAGCATTTT. Translating it yields CASSGGGRSNQPQHF.

Only a few counts were recorded for this clone. The chain joins TRBV19 to TRBJ2-7; D gene uncertain. The CDR3 totals 15 residues. Per germline, CDR1 LNHDA and CDR2 SQIVND (reference sequence). V lost 5 bases and J lost 3, with 17 bases in between. Here the CDR3 DNA reads TGTGCCAGTAGTGAAGCACAGCAAGGAGTCTACGAGCAGTACTTC. It encodes CASSEAQQGVYEQYF.

The gene calls are TRBV27 and TRBJ2-7; no clear D. V lost 2 bases, J lost 3 bases, and 11 bases lay in between. The CDR3 has 14 amino acids. The V gene's germline CDR1 is MNHEY and CDR2 SMNVEV (reference sequence). CDR3 loop: CASSLGGRNYEQYF. CDR3 DNA sequence: TGTGCCAGCAGTTTAGGCGGCCGTAACTACGAGCAGTACTTC.

V usage is TRBV19 and J usage is TRBJ1-1; no firm D call. Germline V lookup: CDR1 LNHDA, CDR2 SQIVND (reference sequence). V lost 0 bases and J 12 bases, leaving 8 bases between the germline ends. The CDR3 covers 11 residues. CDR3 coding DNA: TGTGCCAGTAGTATAGAGGCAAGGACTTTCTTT. Translated, it gives CASSIEARTFF. The entire variable domain, with the rest obtained from reference TRBV19 and TRBJ1-1, is as follows: DGGITQSPKYLFRKEGQNVTLSCEQNLNHDAMYWYRQDPGQGLRLIYYSQIVNDFQKGDIAEGYSVSREKKESFPLTVTSAQKNPTAFYLCASSIEARTFFGQGTRLTVV.

The J gene is TRBJ2-7, the V gene TRBV14; TRBD2 might be the D (6 bases). The CDR3 covers 14 residues. Trimming took 4 bases from V and 3 from J, leaving 13 bases between them. Looked up from germline, CDR1 is SGHDN and CDR2 is FVKESK. CDR3 sequence reads: CASSPGLIYYEQYF. The CDR3, as DNA: TGTGCCAGCAGCCCGGGACTGATTTACTACGAGCAGTACTTC.

The chain has TRBV10-3 and TRBJ2-5, with 8 positions matching TRBD2. Germline-derived CDR1 and CDR2 are ENHRY and SYGVKD. Germline trimming cut 4 bases from V and 4 bases from J; bases unmatched to any gene: 5. This CDR3 spans 14 amino acids. The CDR3 is CAISASGGLETQYF. The CDR3 DNA reads as TGTGCCATCAGTGCAAGCGGGGGTTTAGAGACCCAGTACTTC.

CDR3: CASSSTGGGEKLFF. The CDR3 nucleotides read TGTGCCAGCAGCTCGACAGGGGGCGGTGAAAAACTGTTTTTT. V usage is TRBV5-5 and J usage is TRBJ1-4; 10 bases line up with TRBD1. CDR1 SGHKS and CDR2 YYEKEE come from the germline V gene (reference sequence). This CDR3 has 14 residues. The trim removed 3 bases at V and 7 bases at J, leaving 3 bases unmatched.

This rearrangement joins TRBV6-5 to TRBJ2-3; D gene unclear. The CDR3 runs 14 residues. CDR1 and CDR2 from the germline V gene are MNHEY and SVGAGI. V shed 6 bases and J shed 4 bases, with 14 bases lying between them. The CDR3 DNA follows: TGTGCCAGCAGAGACAATCCGAGGTCAGATACGCAGTATTTT. It yields the protein CASRDNPRSDTQYF.

This clone was picked up one time. The CDR3 DNA sequence: TGTGCCAGCAGCCCCTGGGATGTTTCAGCGGGAGTACGGTTTGAGCAGTTCTTC. Amino acid sequence: CASSPWDVSAGVRFEQFF. The V gene is TRBV9, the J gene TRBJ2-1, with TRBD2 matching 8 bases. The trim removed 4 bases at V and 9 bases at J, leaving 21 bases unmatched. In germline, CDR1 is SGDLS, CDR2 YYNGEE. The CDR3 length is 18 residues.

The J gene is TRBJ1-3, the V gene TRBV28, with D possibly matching TRBD1 (6 bases). Trimming removed 5 bases at V and 0 bases at J, with 11 bases between. CDR1 MDHEN and CDR2 SYDVKM come from the germline V gene. There are 15 residues in the CDR3. CDR3 in amino acids: CASSDRSLSGNTIYF. The CDR3 coding sequence is TGTGCCAGCAGTGACAGGTCGCTCTCTGGAAACACCATATATTTT.

Notes on this clone: Different DNA sequences within this sample yield the same CDR3. This rearrangement joins TRBV5-1 to TRBJ2-5; tentative D call: TRBD1 (5 bases). V lost 2 bases, J lost 5 bases, and 10 bases lay in between. The CDR3 totals 13 residues. CDR1 and CDR2 from the germline V gene are SGHRS and YFSETQ. CDR3: CASSLGVGETQYF. The DNA of the CDR3 is TGCGCCAGCAGCTTAGGGGTTGGGGAGACCCAGTACTTC.

This chain connects TRBV7-9 to TRBJ1-2, with 7 bases aligning to TRBD1. The CDR3 covers 16 residues. V trimming: 0 bases; J trimming: 2 bases; junction bases outside the gene matches: 6. Germline V CDR1 and CDR2: SEHNR, FQNEAQ (reference sequence). As DNA, the CDR3 is TGTGCCAGCAGCTTAGCCGCCGGGACAGCAAACTATGGCTACACCTTC. Translated: CASSLAAGTANYGYTF.

The gene calls are TRBV25-1 and TRBJ1-2, with a tentative D call TRBD1 (5 bases). V lost 1 base, J lost 8 bases, and 11 bases lay in between. CDR1 and CDR2 from the germline V gene are MGHDK and SYGVNS. This CDR3 contains 13 residues. The CDR3 protein is CASSEFQGGGYTF. DNA for the CDR3: TGTGCCAGCAGTGAATTTCAGGGCGGCGGCTACACCTTC.

The V call is TRBV10-1, the J call TRBJ2-3; possible D gene TRBD1, 6 bases. This CDR3 contains 14 residues. Germline CDR1 reads WNHNN; CDR2 reads SYGVQD (reference sequence). The CDR3 loop reads CAGGRQATTDTQYF. CDR3 coding DNA: TGCGCAGGGGGACGACAGGCCACCACAGATACGCAGTATTTT.

The chain recombines TRBV6-6 with TRBJ2-7; weak D call: TRBD2 (6 bases). The germline V gene has CDR1 MNHNY and CDR2 SVGAGI (reference sequence). The CDR3 sequence is 9 residues long. The V gene lost 10 bases and the J gene lost 7 bases, with 8 bases spanning the gap. The CDR3 is CAIGREQYF. CDR3 bases: TGTGCCATAGGGAGGGAGCAGTACTTC.